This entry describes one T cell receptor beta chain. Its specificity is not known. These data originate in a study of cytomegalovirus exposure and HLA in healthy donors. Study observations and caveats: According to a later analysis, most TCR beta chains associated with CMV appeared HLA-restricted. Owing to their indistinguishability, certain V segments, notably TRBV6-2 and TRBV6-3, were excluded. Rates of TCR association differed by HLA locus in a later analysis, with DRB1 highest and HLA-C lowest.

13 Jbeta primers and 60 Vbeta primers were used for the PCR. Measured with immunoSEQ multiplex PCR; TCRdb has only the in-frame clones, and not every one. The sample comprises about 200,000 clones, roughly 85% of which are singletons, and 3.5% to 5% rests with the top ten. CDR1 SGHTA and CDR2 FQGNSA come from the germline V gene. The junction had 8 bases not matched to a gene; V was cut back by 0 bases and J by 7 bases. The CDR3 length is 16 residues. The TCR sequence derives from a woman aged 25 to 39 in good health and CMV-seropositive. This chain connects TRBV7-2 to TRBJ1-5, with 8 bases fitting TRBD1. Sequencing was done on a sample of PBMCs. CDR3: CASSLAKTGGGQPQHF. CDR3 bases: TGTGCCAGCAGCTTAGCGAAAACAGGGGGAGGACAGCCCCAGCATTTT.